A selection of T cell receptor beta chains follows, all from one sample in a study of CD8 T cells in ankylosing spondylitis. Each CDR3 protein is one row after TCRdb ran MiXCR on the 5' RACE reads. This table holds 200,000 to 300,000 distinct CDR3 sequences, 20% to 30% found once. Sequencing was carried out using blood, either unsorted or a sorted T cell fraction (not recorded which). These receptors all stem from a male donor with ankylosing spondylitis or in good health (not recorded which). Both conserved end residues are part of each CDR3. The D gene is left open where the match is weak. For some rows the clone size is stated as once, few or many, or as a class when expanded; others skip it.

NA	NA	TRBV10-3	14	TRBJ2-1	TGTGCCATCAGTGACCAGGGGTCCTACAATGAGCAGTTCTTC	CAISDQGSYNEQFF
NA	few	TRBV2	13	TRBJ2-2	TGTGCCAGCAGTGAACAAAACACCGGGGAGCTGTTTTTT	CASSEQNTGELFF
NA	NA	TRBV20-1	11	TRBJ1-1	TGCAGTGCTAAGACGTGGGTTGAAGCTTTCTTT	CSAKTWVEAFF
NA	NA	TRBV6-1	14	TRBJ1-6	TGTGCCAGCAGTGAATTAGGGCAGCTAGCACCCCTCCACTTT	CASSELGQLAPLHF
NA	many	TRBV7-3	13	TRBJ2-7	TGTGCCAGCAGCTTACTAGGATCCTACGAGCAGTACTTC	CASSLLGSYEQYF
NA	many	TRBV20-1	14	TRBJ1-2	TGCAGTGCTAGAGTACAGGGTGGGTTCTATGGCTACACCTTC	CSARVQGGFYGYTF
TRBD2	few	TRBV6-1	14	TRBJ2-3	TGTGCCAGCAGGCCAGGACTAGGCCCAGATACGCAGTATTTT	CASRPGLGPDTQYF
TRBD2	NA	TRBV5-6	16	TRBJ2-3	TGTGCCAGCATCAGGACTAGCGGGGGGGCCGCGGATACGCAGTATTTT	CASIRTSGGAADTQYF
NA	NA	TRBV20-1	13	TRBJ1-5	TGCAGTGCTAGGAGAAGTAGCAATCAGCCCCAGCATTTT	CSARRSSNQPQHF
TRBD2	few	TRBV20-1	15	TRBJ2-3	TGCAGTGCTAGTCGGGCGGGGGGGGCCACAGATACGCAGTATTTT	CSASRAGGATDTQYF
TRBD2	NA	TRBV12-3/TRBV12-4	16	TRBJ2-1	TGTGCCAGCAGTCTAAGCGGGGGGGGTGTGAACAATGAGCAGTTCTTC	CASSLSGGGVNNEQFF
NA	NA	TRBV10-3	13	TRBJ2-7	TGTGCCATCCGAGGGGTCAAAGCGGGCGAGCAGTACTTC	CAIRGVKAGEQYF
TRBD1	many	TRBV10-3	15	TRBJ1-6	TGTGCCATCAGTCAATCGACAGGGGGCAATTCACCCCTCCACTTT	CAISQSTGGNSPLHF
TRBD2	NA	TRBV10-3	13	TRBJ2-1	TGTGCCACCACTAGCGGGGGGGCCCGTGAGCAGTTCTTC	CATTSGGAREQFF
TRBD2	many	TRBV12-3/TRBV12-4	16	TRBJ2-1	TGTGCCAGCAGCCAAATTGTAGCTAGCGGGTACAATGAGCAGTTCTTC	CASSQIVASGYNEQFF
TRBD1	many	TRBV12-3/TRBV12-4	14	TRBJ1-3	TGTGCCAGCACGGGACAGGGAAACGGAAACACCATATATTTT	CASTGQGNGNTIYF
NA	few	TRBV28	13	TRBJ2-5	TGTGCCAGCAGTTTCCTGGTGGGAGAGACCCAGTACTTC	CASSFLVGETQYF
NA	many	TRBV7-6	13	TRBJ1-1	TGTGCCAGCAGCCACCCCGGCGGCACTGAAGCTTTCTTT	CASSHPGGTEAFF
TRBD1	NA	TRBV2	14	TRBJ2-1	TGTGCCAGCCTTTCGGGACAGATGTACAATGAGCAGTTCTTC	CASLSGQMYNEQFF
TRBD1	NA	TRBV3-1	15	TRBJ2-1	TGTGCCAGCAGCGCAACAGGGGGCCTAAACAATGAGCAGTTCTTC	CASSATGGLNNEQFF
TRBD1	many	TRBV20-1	18	TRBJ2-2	TGCAGTGCTAGATTGTTGGCAGGGGGAGTCCGTGACACCGGGGAGCTGTTTTTT	CSARLLAGGVRDTGELFF
NA	few	TRBV20-1	10	TRBJ2-1	TGCAGTGCGGTGGGCAATGAGCAGTTCTTC	CSAVGNEQFF
NA	once	TRBV6-5	15	TRBJ1-1	TGTGCCAGCAGTTATTCTCCCGCCTTGAACACTGAAGCTTTCTTT	CASSYSPALNTEAFF
NA	few	TRBV29-1	13	TRBJ2-6	TGCAGCGTTGATGAGGGTGGGGCCAACGTCCTGACTTTC	CSVDEGGANVLTF
NA	many	TRBV7-9	13	TRBJ2-5	TGTGCCAGCAGCTTAGATATGGGGGAGACCCAGTACTTC	CASSLDMGETQYF
TRBD2	NA	TRBV20-1	14	TRBJ2-5	TGCAGTGCTAGAACTAGCGGGGTGGGAGAGACCCAGTACTTC	CSARTSGVGETQYF
NA	few	TRBV29-1	13	TRBJ2-1	TGCAGCGTTGAGCAGGTTTCCTACAATGAGCAGTTCTTC	CSVEQVSYNEQFF
NA	many	TRBV6-5	16	TRBJ2-5	TGTGCCAGCAGTTACTCTGCGGGTATTACCCAAGAGACCCAGTACTTC	CASSYSAGITQETQYF
NA	NA	TRBV20-1	11	TRBJ1-1	TGCAGTGCTTGGACCGATCCTGAAGCTTTCTTT	CSAWTDPEAFF
TRBD2	NA	TRBV12-3/TRBV12-4	17	TRBJ2-7	TGTGCCAGCAGTTTAGCGCTTAGGGGACTAGCGGCCTTTGAGCAGTACTTC	CASSLALRGLAAFEQYF
TRBD2	NA	TRBV3-1	15	TRBJ2-1	TGTGCCAGCAGCCTGGGACTAGCGGATTACAATGAGCAGTTCTTC	CASSLGLADYNEQFF
TRBD1	few	TRBV20-1	15	TRBJ2-1	TGCAGTGCCGACTCCGGGACAGGGAAGAACAATGAGCAGTTCTTC	CSADSGTGKNNEQFF
TRBD2	few	TRBV12-3/TRBV12-4	16	TRBJ2-1	TGTGCCAGCAGTGCCGCGGGCGGGGGGGCTCCTAATGAGCAGTTCTTC	CASSAAGGGAPNEQFF
TRBD1	few	TRBV12-3/TRBV12-4	14	TRBJ1-1	TGTGCCAGCACCACAAGGACAGGGTACACTGAAGCTTTCTTT	CASTTRTGYTEAFF
TRBD2	many	TRBV20-1	15	TRBJ2-3	TGCAGTGCTAGAACCGGGACTACTAGCACAGATACGCAGTATTTT	CSARTGTTSTDTQYF
TRBD1	NA	TRBV7-8	17	TRBJ2-3	TGTGCCAGCAGCTTAGGCGCCGACAGGGGTGGGTCAGATACGCAGTATTTT	CASSLGADRGGSDTQYF
NA	few	TRBV6-5	15	TRBJ2-2	TGTGCCAGCAGTTACTCGTCTGGGCACACCGGGGAGCTGTTTTTT	CASSYSSGHTGELFF
NA	many	TRBV7-9	13	TRBJ2-3	TGTGCCAGCAGCGGGACTAGCACAGATACGCAGTATTTT	CASSGTSTDTQYF
TRBD2	few	TRBV7-3	16	TRBJ2-5	TGTGCCAGCAGCCGGACTAGCGGGGCCCGACGGGAGACCCAGTACTTC	CASSRTSGARRETQYF
TRBD1	many	TRBV20-1	14	TRBJ2-3	TGCAGTGCCGCTGGGACAGGGGTGGAAGATACGCAGTATTTT	CSAAGTGVEDTQYF
TRBD1	NA	TRBV2	15	TRBJ2-2	TGTGCCAGCAACAGACAGGGGCCCGTTGAGGGGGAGCTGTTTTTT	CASNRQGPVEGELFF
NA	many	TRBV11-2	15	TRBJ2-3	TGTGCCAGCAGCTTAACGTACCGCCGCACAGATACGCAGTATTTT	CASSLTYRRTDTQYF
NA	many	TRBV10-1	17	TRBJ2-3	TGCGCCAGCAGTGGAGAGGGCCTAGCGAGGAGGCCAGATACGCAGTATTTT	CASSGEGLARRPDTQYF
NA	few	TRBV12-3/TRBV12-4	11	TRBJ2-1	TGTGCCAGCAGTTTAAGATATGAGCAGTTCTTC	CASSLRYEQFF
TRBD1	few	TRBV30	16	TRBJ2-2	TGTGCCTGGAGACCCAAAAGGGGGCTGAGGACCGGGGAGCTGTTTTTT	CAWRPKRGLRTGELFF
NA	many	TRBV20-1	16	TRBJ2-3	TGCAGTGCCATAGGGCTGGGGGGGGCGAACACAGATACGCAGTATTTT	CSAIGLGGANTDTQYF
TRBD1	many	TRBV20-1	16	TRBJ2-7	TGCAGTGCTAGAGATCGGCTCAGGGACAGGGGGTACGAGCAGTACTTC	CSARDRLRDRGYEQYF
NA	NA	TRBV7-9	14	TRBJ2-7	TGTGCCAGCAGCCAGGGGGGGGTAGCCCCCGAGCAGTACTTC	CASSQGGVAPEQYF
NA	NA	TRBV11-2	14	TRBJ2-4	TGTGCCAGCAGCCCCATGGGGACCCGAAACATTCAGTACTTC	CASSPMGTRNIQYF
NA	many	TRBV3-1	12	TRBJ1-2	TGTGCCAGCAGCTCAAGGGAGGGCAGGATGAAGTTC	CASSSREGRMKF
NA	many	TRBV20-1	13	TRBJ1-1	TGCAGTGCTGGGGTGGGGACCTACACTGAAGCTTTCTTT	CSAGVGTYTEAFF
NA	NA	TRBV20-1	12	TRBJ2-5	TGCAGTGCTGCGGGCAGACAAGAGACCCAGTACTTC	CSAAGRQETQYF
TRBD2	NA	TRBV7-2	14	TRBJ2-3	TGTGCCAGCAGCTTTCTAGCGGAGACAGATACGCAGTATTTT	CASSFLAETDTQYF
TRBD2	many	TRBV20-1	13	TRBJ2-1	TGCAGTGCTAATGGGGGGGGAGACAATGAGCAGTTCTTC	CSANGGGDNEQFF